Presented here are 14 T cell receptor beta chains from one specimen sequenced in a study of response to subunit inactivated influenza vaccine. Via MiXCR, TCRdb re-called the RT-PCR reads, giving one row per CDR3 protein. The sample contains 450,000 to 700,000 distinct CDR3 sequences, less than 15% of which appear only once. The sample was PBMCs from blood, taken roughly 12 days after vaccination. Receptor source: a man aged 45-65 years who received an inactivated influenza vaccine.

The rearrangement links TRBV5-4 to TRBJ2-7, with D perhaps TRBD2 (5 bases). CDR1 and CDR2 (germline): SGHNT, YYREEE (reference sequence). Between the trimmed V and J ends, which lost 4 bases and 6 bases, there was a span of 14 bases. This CDR3 contains 13 residues. The CDR3 coding sequence is TGTGCCAGCAGCCCCGGGGTTAAGGGCGAGCAGTACTTC. Translating it yields CASSPGVKGEQYF.

This clonotype was detected a few times. V and J are TRBV4-2 and TRBJ2-1; 9 bases match TRBD2. Germline V CDR1 and CDR2: LGHNA, YNFKEQ. The CDR3 covers 15 residues. V dropped 8 bases and J dropped 4; count of bases not matched to a gene: 9. The CDR3 bases are TGTGCCAGCTCCGGGGCGGGAGGGAAGTACAATGAGCAGTTCTTC. Amino acids: CASSGAGGKYNEQFF.

About this clonotype itself: A junction boundary mismatches the germline segment, possibly from a read error. This sequence joins TRBV28 and TRBJ2-3; unclear D gene. The CDR3 spans 12 residues. Germline CDR1 MDHEN, CDR2 SYDVKM. Here the CDR3 reads CVSSRLRDTQYF. The CDR3 nucleotides read TGTGTCAGCAGCCGCTTGAGGGATACGCAGTATTTT.

This clonotype has only a few counts. The chain is built from TRBV25-1 and TRBJ2-1; D may match TRBD1 or TRBD2 (5 bases each). Germline values: CDR1 MGHDK, CDR2 SYGVNS. This CDR3 comprises 14 residues. The ends were cut back, 3 bases at V and 12 bases at J, with 18 bases in the middle. The CDR3 DNA is TGTGCCAGCAGTGACCTCTCATTGGGACCTCCGCAGTTCTTC. Protein: CASSDLSLGPPQFF.

The V and J genes are TRBV6-2 or TRBV6-3 and TRBJ2-7, with 15 positions matching TRBD2. Germline CDR1 reads MNHEY; CDR2 reads SVGEGT. V shed 4 bases, J shed 3 bases, and the junction held 10 bases outside the gene matches. There are 18 residues in the CDR3. DNA of the CDR3: TGTGCCAGCAGTTCTCCCAGGACTAGCGGGAGGGGCCTCTACGAGCAGTACTTC. The encoded protein is CASSSPRTSGRGLYEQYF.

This clonotype was picked up a small number of times. This chain uses TRBV28 with TRBJ1-1; D gene unclear. V was shortened by 3 bases and J by 1 base, with 9 bases between the two germline ends. Germline CDR1 is MDHEN and CDR2 is SYDVKM. This CDR3 region has 14 residues. DNA for the CDR3: TGTGCCAGCAGTTTGCCGTTGGCGAACACTGAAGCTTTCTTT. This gives the protein CASSLPLANTEAFF.

The chain links TRBV7-2 to TRBJ2-3, with 11 bases matching TRBD1. The CDR3 runs 15 residues. Germline trimming cut 5 bases from V and 6 bases from J; bases unmatched to any gene: 7. The V gene's germline CDR1 is SGHTA and CDR2 FQGNSA. Here the CDR3 reads CASSPGQGAVDTQYF. In DNA form, the CDR3 reads TGTGCCAGCAGCCCAGGACAGGGGGCGGTGGATACGCAGTATTTT.

This clonotype occurred many times. This chain links TRBV5-1 with TRBJ2-1; D call uncertain. Per the germline V gene, CDR1 is SGHRS and CDR2 is YFSETQ. This CDR3 is 12 amino acids long. The ends were cut back, 2 bases at V and 5 bases at J, with 5 bases in the middle. The CDR3 DNA is TGCGCCAGCAGCTTAGGCCACAATGAGCAGTTCTTC. This gives the protein CASSLGHNEQFF.

V gene TRBV5-1 combines with J gene TRBJ1-1; tentative D call: TRBD1 (5 bases). The CDR3 has 15 residues. Between the trimmed V and J ends, which lost 0 bases and 0 bases, there was a span of 9 bases. Germline V gene data show CDR1 as SGHRS and CDR2 as YFSETQ. CDR3 coding DNA: TGCGCCAGCAGCTTGGATGAGGACATGAACACTGAAGCTTTCTTT. Protein: CASSLDEDMNTEAFF.

This clonotype was counted between two and nine times. The chain links TRBV4-3 to TRBJ2-4; D uncertain. The CDR3 is made up of 15 amino acids. The germline V gene has CDR1 LGHNA and CDR2 YSLEER. Between the trimmed V and J ends, which lost 4 bases and 0 bases, there was a span of 10 bases. The CDR3 DNA sequence: TGCGCCAGCAGCCTAGATAGTAAAGCCAAAAACATTCAGTACTTC. Encoded protein: CASSLDSKAKNIQYF.

This clonotype was observed a handful of times. This chain uses TRBV20-1 with TRBJ2-3; no reliable D call. The V end was cut by 6 bases, the J end by 3 bases, with 7 bases between. This CDR3 comprises 11 residues. In germline, CDR1 is DFQATT, CDR2 SNEGSKA (reference sequence). In DNA form, the CDR3 reads TGCAGTGCCAGTCCAACAGATACGCAGTATTTT. Amino acids: CSASPTDTQYF.

This chain uses TRBV3-1 with TRBJ1-1; 8 bases align to TRBD1. The V gene's germline CDR1 is LGHDT and CDR2 YNNKEL (reference sequence). The CDR3 sequence is 14 residues long. J lost 3 bases, V lost 3 bases, and 3 bases had no gene match. The CDR3 reads CASSQLTGDTEAFF. Here the CDR3 DNA reads TGTGCCAGCAGCCAGTTGACAGGGGACACTGAAGCTTTCTTT.

CDR3 nucleotides: TGTGCCAGCAGCTTAATGGGACCTCGAAGTTACAATGAGCAGTTCTTC. Protein product: CASSLMGPRSYNEQFF. The genes are TRBV7-2 and TRBJ2-1; D possibly matches TRBD1 or TRBD2 (5 bases each). Germline CDR1 SGHTA, CDR2 FQGNSA. The V and J ends lost 2 bases and 4 bases respectively, with 15 bases between them. The CDR3 spans 16 residues.

This clonotype appeared many times. The J gene is TRBJ1-1, the V gene TRBV29-1; D unclear. The CDR3 covers 13 residues. Germline CDR1 SQVTM, CDR2 ANQGSEA. The V end was cut by 1 base, the J end by 0 bases, with 6 bases between. The CDR3 coding sequence is TGCAGCGTTGAAGGTCGGATGAACACTGAAGCTTTCTTT. Its protein is CSVEGRMNTEAFF.